These 13 T cell receptor beta chains came from one sample sequenced in a study of blood T cell repertoires in COVID-19. The assay was immunoSEQ multiplex PCR, and TCRdb's table has in-frame clones only and misses some. The sample consists of roughly 140,000 clones, under 85% of them appearing once. The source material was peripheral blood. All receptors derive from a man in his fifties with active or convalescent COVID-19.

The genes are TRBV2 and TRBJ1-5, with TRBD1 identical over 7 bases. Germline CDR1 reads SNHLY; CDR2 reads FYNNEI. Losses at the gene ends were 8 bases for V and 1 base for J; bases not matched to a gene: 5. The length of the CDR3 is 14 residues. The CDR3 region has the DNA TGTGCCAGCCGGGGACAGTTGAGCAATCAGCCCCAGCATTTT. Translated: CASRGQLSNQPQHF.

This clone was seen a handful of times. CDR3 DNA sequence: TGTGCCAGCAGCTTAGACTCGGGAGGGCCCTACGAGCAGTACTTC. This encodes CASSLDSGGPYEQYF. The chain joins TRBV7-2 to TRBJ2-7, with 8 bases that match TRBD2. The CDR3 has 15 residues. CDR1 and CDR2 (germline): SGHTA, FQGNSA. The trim removed 1 base at V and 2 bases at J, leaving 4 bases unmatched.

This rearrangement joins TRBV7-9 to TRBJ1-1; D is unclear. The CDR3 sequence is 12 residues long. V shed 4 bases and J shed 1 base, with 4 bases lying between them. The germline gives CDR1 SEHNR, CDR2 FQNEAQ (reference sequence). Written as DNA, the CDR3 is TGTGCCAGCAGCTGGCAGAACACTGAAGCTTTCTTT. It translates to CASSWQNTEAFF.

This chain connects TRBV7-9 to TRBJ2-3, with 7 positions matching TRBD2. Germline-derived CDR1 and CDR2 are SEHNR and FQNEAQ (reference sequence). This CDR3 comprises 15 residues. Trimming cost V 3 bases and J 5 bases; bases outside gene matches: 8. CDR3 loop: CASSFSGPPGDTQYF. DNA for the CDR3: TGTGCCAGCAGCTTTAGCGGGCCACCGGGAGATACGCAGTATTTT.

The chain employs TRBV27 and TRBJ2-1, with 8 bases lining up with TRBD1. Germline CDR1 and CDR2: MNHEY and SMNVEV (reference sequence). Trimming removed 5 bases from V and 4 bases from J; junction bases left unmatched: 7. CDR3 size: 15 residues. The DNA of the CDR3 is TGTGCCAGCAGTCCCGGGACAGGTCTATACAATGAGCAGTTCTTC. Protein sequence: CASSPGTGLYNEQFF.

This clone was observed a few times. This chain joins TRBV6-5 and TRBJ2-7; tentatively, D is TRBD1 (5 bases). The germline V gene encodes CDR1 MNHEY and CDR2 SVGAGI. V was clipped by 10 bases and J by 2 bases, with 12 bases between them. There are 12 residues in the CDR3. The DNA of the CDR3 is TGTGCCACATCAGGGTATACCTACGAGCAGTACTTC. Translating gives CATSGYTYEQYF.

The chain combines TRBV7-3 with TRBJ2-7; a weak D match, TRBD1 (6 bases). The CDR3 has 13 amino acids. Germline V gene data show CDR1 as SGHTA and CDR2 as FQGTGA. Trimming cost V 5 bases and J 5 bases, with 13 bases left between them. CDR3 in DNA: TGTGCCAGCAGCCCCCACAGGGAACACGAGCAGTACTTC. Protein sequence: CASSPHREHEQYF.

The chain links TRBV28 to TRBJ1-1; D not resolved. The CDR3 totals 14 residues. Between the trimmed V and J ends, which lost 6 bases and 3 bases, there was a span of 14 bases. CDR1 and CDR2 (germline): MDHEN, SYDVKM. The CDR3 bases are TGTGCCAGCAGGGGAGGCGGCGAGCACACTGAAGCTTTCTTT. Its protein is CASRGGGEHTEAFF.

The V call is TRBV2, the J call TRBJ1-1, with TRBD1 matching 9 bases. V gave up 6 bases and J gave up 10 bases; unmatched junction bases: 3. Germline values: CDR1 SNHLY, CDR2 FYNNEI. CDR3 length: 11 amino acids. CDR3 in amino acids: CASRDRGIAFF. CDR3 nucleotides: TGTGCCAGCAGGGACAGGGGAATAGCTTTCTTT.

The gene calls are TRBV28 and TRBJ2-7, with 9 bases matching TRBD1. Germline values: CDR1 MDHEN, CDR2 SYDVKM. V shed 6 bases and J 4 bases; nucleotides not matched to a gene: 7. The CDR3 is 14 amino acids. CDR3 in amino acids: CASRPGTGMYEQYF. DNA for the CDR3: TGTGCCAGCAGACCCGGGACAGGGATGTACGAGCAGTACTTC.

The chain is built from TRBV7-6 and TRBJ2-7; 14 bases line up with TRBD2. Germline lookup yields CDR1 SGHVS and CDR2 FNYEAQ. The CDR3 spans 15 residues. Trimming at V came to 5 bases and at J to 4 bases, leaving 4 bases not matched to a gene. This CDR3 is CASSTGLAGEYEQYF. The DNA of the CDR3 is TGTGCCAGCAGCACGGGACTAGCGGGAGAATACGAGCAGTACTTC.

This clone has more than one count but fewer than ten. The V and J genes are TRBV2 and TRBJ1-4; a weak D match, TRBD1 (6 bases). Trimming took 8 bases from V and 3 from J, leaving 10 bases between them. Germline V gene data show CDR1 as SNHLY and CDR2 as FYNNEI. This CDR3 spans 13 amino acids. Here the CDR3 reads CASGDRSNEKLFF. CDR3 sequence (DNA): TGTGCCAGCGGCGACAGGTCTAATGAAAAACTGTTTTTT.

This clone turned up a few times. V is TRBV27 and J is TRBJ1-1, with D unclear. The CDR3 is made up of 11 amino acids. The ends were cut back, 6 bases at V and 1 base at J, with 3 bases in the middle. Germline CDR1 MNHEY, CDR2 SMNVEV (reference sequence). CDR3 sequence reads: CASRRNTEAFF. The CDR3 nucleotides are TGTGCCAGCAGGAGGAACACTGAAGCTTTCTTT.